This entry lists 14 T cell receptor beta chains sequenced from one sample in a study of cytomegalovirus exposure and HLA in healthy donors. The PCR used 60 Vbeta and 13 Jbeta primers. Only in-frame clones appear in the TCRdb table, and some are missing; sequencing was by immunoSEQ multiplex PCR. The data show 100,000 to 120,000 clones, roughly four fifths seen once. The specimen was PBMCs. These receptors all stem from a woman aged 18-35 years in good health and CMV-seronegative.

The chain is built from TRBV19 and TRBJ2-3, with D possibly TRBD1 on 6 matching bases. Trimming stripped 6 bases from V and 4 bases from J, with 20 bases between. Germline V gene lookup returns CDR1 LNHDA and CDR2 SQIVND (reference sequence). The CDR3 is 16 residues long. The CDR3 DNA follows: TGTGCCAGTAGGCCCGGGCACAGGGTTCTCTCAGATACGCAGTATTTT. This gives the protein CASRPGHRVLSDTQYF.

The chain is built from TRBV7-9 and TRBJ1-1; no firm D call. Germline CDR1 is SEHNR and CDR2 is FQNEAQ (reference sequence). The CDR3 extends over 11 amino acids. The ends were cut back, 3 bases at V and 12 bases at J, with 11 bases in the middle. The CDR3 DNA reads TGTGCCAGCAGCTTGGGCCGATTGTCTTTCTTT. Translating it yields CASSLGRLSFF.

This clone has just a few counts. Other DNA sequences of this sample code for an identical CDR3. The rearrangement links TRBV28 to TRBJ1-2; D not certain. The germline V and J ends were trimmed by 8 bases and 1 base, with 14 bases remaining between them. CDR3 length: 14 residues. Looked up from germline, CDR1 is MDHEN and CDR2 is SYDVKM. Here the CDR3 DNA reads TGTGCCAGCGGCACCCCCGGGTTTAACTATGGCTACACCTTC. Residues: CASGTPGFNYGYTF.

J is TRBJ2-7 and V is TRBV7-2; no definite D call. The CDR3 spans 15 residues. Trimming removed 7 bases from V and 2 bases from J, with 18 bases in between. Germline CDR1 and CDR2: SGHTA and FQGNSA. The CDR3 DNA is TGTGCCAGCACCCAACCGACCCGGGTTCCCTACGAGCAGTACTTC. Protein product: CASTQPTRVPYEQYF.

The rearrangement links TRBV6-6 to TRBJ2-3, with D maybe TRBD1 (7 bases). V was trimmed by 8 bases and J by 3 bases, leaving 9 bases between them. Germline V gives CDR1 MNHNY, CDR2 SVGAGI (reference sequence). The length of the CDR3 is 12 residues. The CDR3: CASQGGTDTQYF. In nucleotides, the CDR3 is TGTGCCAGCCAGGGGGGAACAGATACGCAGTATTTT.

The chain joins TRBV6-4 to TRBJ2-3, with 8 bases fitting TRBD1. The CDR3 sequence is 15 residues long. The V gene end was trimmed by 0 bases and the J gene end by 3 bases; junction bases not matched to a gene: 2. Germline loops: CDR1 MRHNA, CDR2 SNTAGT. CDR3 region: CASSDSGQGTDTQYF. In DNA form, the CDR3 reads TGTGCCAGCAGTGACTCCGGACAGGGAACAGATACGCAGTATTTT.

The chain combines TRBV10-3 with TRBJ2-1, with D tentatively TRBD2 (6 bases). V was cut by 3 bases and J by 0 bases, with 6 bases left in between. The CDR3 length is 14 residues. Looked up from germline, CDR1 is ENHRY and CDR2 is SYGVKD. This CDR3 reads CAISDGSSYNEQFF. DNA of the CDR3: TGTGCCATCAGTGACGGGAGCTCCTACAATGAGCAGTTCTTC.

V and J are TRBV29-1 and TRBJ1-5; TRBD1 might be the D (5 bases). Trimming took off 7 bases at V and 3 bases at J, with 10 bases between the two ends. Germline CDR1 SQVTM, CDR2 ANQGSEA. The CDR3 runs 12 residues. CDR3 in amino acids: CSGGELNQPQHF. As DNA, the CDR3 is TGCAGCGGGGGGGAGCTCAATCAGCCCCAGCATTTT.

This clone has just a few counts. The chain joins TRBV6-5 to TRBJ1-5; tentative D call: TRBD1 (5 bases). V shed 0 bases and J shed 4 bases, with 7 bases lying between them. The CDR3 totals 14 residues. Germline-derived CDR1 and CDR2 are MNHEY and SVGAGI. This CDR3 reads CASSYSKGNQPQHF. In nucleotides, the CDR3 is TGTGCCAGCAGTTACTCGAAGGGGAATCAGCCCCAGCATTTT.

This chain connects TRBV6-5 to TRBJ1-2, with 10 nucleotides matching TRBD1. The CDR3 spans 14 residues. The V segment lost 7 bases and the J segment 6 bases; nucleotides outside the gene matches: 8. Germline V gene data show CDR1 as MNHEY and CDR2 as SVGAGI. The CDR3 loop reads CASTKTGGVDGYTF. CDR3 bases: TGTGCCAGCACCAAGACAGGGGGCGTGGATGGCTACACCTTC.

The gene calls are TRBV7-2 and TRBJ2-3; 13 bases match TRBD2. The CDR3 runs 17 residues. CDR1 and CDR2 from the germline V gene are SGHTA and FQGNSA. J lost 4 bases, V lost 4 bases, and 8 bases had no gene match. The CDR3 loop is CASSSTSGGAGSDTQYF. CDR3 DNA sequence: TGTGCCAGCAGCTCCACTAGCGGGGGGGCCGGTTCAGATACGCAGTATTTT.

The V and J genes are TRBV11-2 and TRBJ2-1; the match to TRBD2 covers 9 bases. Trimming took 5 bases from V and 6 from J; bases not matched to a gene: 14. This CDR3 region has 17 residues. CDR1 and CDR2 from the germline V gene are SGHAT and FQNNGV. CDR3 amino acids: CASSPGLASPEVNEQFF. The CDR3 nucleotides are TGTGCCAGCAGCCCTGGACTAGCGAGCCCCGAGGTCAATGAGCAGTTCTTC.

The J gene is TRBJ1-3, the V gene TRBV18; weak D call: TRBD1 (6 bases). This CDR3 region has 15 residues. From germline, CDR1 is KGHSH and CDR2 LQKENI. V lost 3 bases to trimming and J lost 8 bases, with 17 bases between them. The CDR3 nucleotides are TGTGCCAGCTCACCTGTCGGACAGACACAAGACACCATATATTTT. It translates to CASSPVGQTQDTIYF.

The chain is built from TRBV6-5 and TRBJ1-2, with TRBD1 matching 7 bases. The V gene's germline CDR1 is MNHEY and CDR2 SVGAGI. V lost 6 bases and J lost 7; bases outside the gene matches: 5. This CDR3 is built from 12 residues. CDR3 nucleotides: TGTGCCAGCAGGAGACAGGGAGGTGGCTACACCTTC. Its protein product is CASRRQGGGYTF.